The subject of this entry is one TCR beta chain. Its specific antigen is unknown. Base-call qualities are not available, and no considerably larger clone is one nucleotide away. Amplification of TCR beta CDR3 regions was carried out from RNA transcripts. The first round of RT-PCR for the TCR CDR3 was performed with the HTBI primer set and the Qiagen OneStep RT-PCR kit. The libraries were constructed in a second round of multiplex PCR and then size-selected and purified. Libraries were sequenced paired-end with 100 bp reads on an Illumina HiSeq2000. Turning to the authors' computational methods: SOAPnuke was used to process the raw data, removing reads that contained adapters or uncalled bases, had a mean Phred below 15, or lacked an exact match to the constant primer or identifier. COPE v1.2.5 was used to merge high-quality paired reads, and clonotypes were defined as unique nucleotide sequences. MiTCR v1.1 was used to align clonotypes to the IMGT TRBV, TRBD and TRBJ reference segments. The analysis was restricted to V-J combinations with a frequency above 0.0001, which together covered 99.2% of the repertoires. The TCS score was defined as F50 (clonal expansion) divided by E x V (chaos), with BLOSUM62-based TCRdist calculated between CDR3 peptides within each V-J. Welch's t-statistics and random forest reduced 514 V-J features to 13, which were used in a naive Bayes classifier (R e1071). The public reads were quality trimmed at Q25 with fastp and then assembled into clones with MiXCR by TCRdb, keeping productive beta chains. Each entry merges the rows of one CDR3 protein and shows their most common DNA and genes. V and J calls and clone size were set by TCRdb, not the authors. Present in this sample are approximately 210,000 distinct CDR3 sequences, roughly 15% of which were seen just once. Roughly 50% of the sample is in the top ten clones.

From the cysteine through the phenylalanine, the CDR3 covers 14 amino acids. The entry retains the CDR3 DNA only, 42 bases that are in frame from base 1. Sequences SGHTA (CDR1) and FQGNSA (CDR2) are obtained from the germline V gene. V and J lose 5 bases and 2 bases, and a span of 13 bases separates them. A patient counted as having stable Graves' hyperthyroidism if no progression to ophthalmopathy occurred over 18 months of follow-up. Hyperthyroidism patients were newly diagnosed, had a disease duration of under 2 months, and were aged 18 to 65 years. The study excluded patients with uncontrolled infections, other autoimmune diseases, pregnancy or lactation. Diagnoses were established on the basis of clinical symptoms, serum thyroxine and TRAb, thyroid ultrasound, and orbital computed tomography. PBMCs were separated from approximately 10 ml of fresh peripheral blood using Ficoll-Paque density gradient centrifugation. Total RNA was extracted using Trizol reagent, and RNA quality was assessed on an Agilent 2100 Bioanalyzer.

The sample originates from a study of T cells in Graves' hyperthyroidism and ophthalmopathy (dated by TCRdb to the late 2010s). Turning to the overall study: Peripheral blood samples were taken at initial diagnosis, before any treatment was given. TCR V-J signatures able to tell the groups apart were searched for in a discovery cohort of 90 to 100 patients, of whom over 40 had Graves' ophthalmopathy and around 56 had stable Graves' hyperthyroidism. Prospective prediction of ophthalmopathy was tested in an independent validation cohort of about 19 hyperthyroidism patients and around 16 patients who later progressed to ophthalmopathy. For training and testing, the roughly 100 patients in the discovery cohort were randomly divided in a 7:3 ratio. In about 6 Graves' hyperthyroidism patients, the study also compared T-cell repertoires from thyroid tissue with T-cell repertoires from blood. Once sampling was done, hyperthyroidism patients were given methimazole at a starting dose of 30 mg daily, whereas ophthalmopathy patients were given high-dose intravenous methylprednisolone. The paper reports TCR Vbeta CDR3 sequencing of more than 120 peripheral blood samples: approximately 41 ophthalmopathy, fewer than 85 hyperthyroidism and around 17 progressor patients.

Overall study results and their limits: A 13 V-J signature model separated ophthalmopathy from stable hyperthyroidism, with 87.88% sensitivity and roughly 81% specificity in cross-validation and 80%/75% in testing. In validation, the model predicted progression to ophthalmopathy with about 71% sensitivity and less than 80% specificity, a median of approximately 6.7 months before onset. Most expanded thyroid clonotypes (frequency above 0.001) were also detected in blood, suggesting blood repertoires may reflect thyroid immune responses. No statistical method was used to fix the sample size in advance, and group allocation was not hidden from the investigators.

The rearrangement combines TRBV7-2 with TRBJ2-7; TRBD2 is possibly the D segment (6 matching bases). The sequencing sample was made of blood. The source is a man aged 45-65 years with Graves' hyperthyroidism. The sequence in DNA is TGTGCCAGCAGCCTATATAGCGGACCCTACGAGCAGTACTTC. It translates to CASSLYSGPYEQYF.